This T cell receptor (beta chain) appears in the sequencing data of a study of T cell clones after liver transplantation. V shed 2 bases and J shed 4 bases, with 15 bases lying between them. CDR1 is MNHEY and CDR2 is SVGAGI in the germline V gene. The CDR3 has 16 amino acids. Produced via immunoSEQ multiplex PCR; TCRdb's table is partial and in-frame only. The sample lists roughly 53,000 clones, less than 75% occurring once. The specimen was CD4+ T cells from blood, collected at the 22-month timepoint. The receptor's source is a human patient who received a liver transplant. Some T cells may be graft donor cells. The J gene is TRBJ1-3, the V gene TRBV6-5; D not certain. This CDR3 is CASSYGGSYSGNTIYF. In DNA, the CDR3 is TGTGCCAGCAGTTACGGAGGGAGTTACTCAGGAAACACCATATATTTT.